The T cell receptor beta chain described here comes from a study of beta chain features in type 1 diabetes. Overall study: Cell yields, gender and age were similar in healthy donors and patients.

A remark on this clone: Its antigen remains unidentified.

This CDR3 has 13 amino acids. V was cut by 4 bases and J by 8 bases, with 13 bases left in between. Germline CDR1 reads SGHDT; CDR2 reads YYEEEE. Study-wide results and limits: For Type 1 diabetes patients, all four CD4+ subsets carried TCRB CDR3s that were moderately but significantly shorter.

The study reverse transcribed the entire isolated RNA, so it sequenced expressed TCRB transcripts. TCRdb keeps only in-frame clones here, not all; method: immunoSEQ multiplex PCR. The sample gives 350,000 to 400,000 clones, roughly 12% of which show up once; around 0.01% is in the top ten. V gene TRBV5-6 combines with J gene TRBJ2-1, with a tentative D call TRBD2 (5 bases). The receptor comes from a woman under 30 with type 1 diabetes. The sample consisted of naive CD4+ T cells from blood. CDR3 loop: CASSHLKDYEQFF. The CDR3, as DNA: TGTGCCAGCAGCCATCTAAAGGACTATGAGCAGTTCTTC.